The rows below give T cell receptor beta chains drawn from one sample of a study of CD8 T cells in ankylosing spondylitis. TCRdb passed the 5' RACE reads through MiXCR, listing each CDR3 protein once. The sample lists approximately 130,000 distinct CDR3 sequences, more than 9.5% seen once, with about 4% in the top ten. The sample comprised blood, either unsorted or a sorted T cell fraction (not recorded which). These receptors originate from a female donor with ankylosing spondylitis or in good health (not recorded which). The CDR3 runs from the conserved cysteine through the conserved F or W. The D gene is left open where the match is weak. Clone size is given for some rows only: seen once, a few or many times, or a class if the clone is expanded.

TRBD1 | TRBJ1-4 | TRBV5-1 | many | CASSSRDRGRDEKLFF | TGCGCCAGCAGCTCCCGGGACAGGGGACGCGATGAAAAACTGTTTTTT
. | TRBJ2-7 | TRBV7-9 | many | CASSLPTGPYEEQYF | TGTGCCAGCAGCTTACCCACCGGTCCCTATGAGGAGCAGTACTTC
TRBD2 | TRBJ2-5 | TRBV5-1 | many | CASSLERGGQETQYF | TGCGCCAGCAGCTTAGAGCGGGGGGGCCAAGAGACCCAGTACTTC
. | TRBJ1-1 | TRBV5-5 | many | CASSLRLPILRNTEAFF | TGTGCCAGCAGCTTGCGGCTTCCGATCCTGAGAAACACTGAAGCTTTCTTT
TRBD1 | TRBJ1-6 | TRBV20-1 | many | CSSLSGTGASGSPLHF | TGCAGTTCCTTATCCGGGACAGGTGCTAGCGGCTCACCCCTCCACTTT
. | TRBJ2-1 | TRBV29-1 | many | CSGVDGGVGYNEQFF | TGCAGCGGGGTGGACGGAGGGGTTGGGTACAATGAGCAGTTCTTC
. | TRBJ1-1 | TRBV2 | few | CASSVVAGGWGTEAFF | TGTGCCAGCAGTGTCGTGGCCGGGGGTTGGGGCACTGAAGCTTTCTTT
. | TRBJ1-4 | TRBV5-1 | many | CASSLSQGNEKLFF | TGCGCCAGCAGCTTGAGTCAGGGTAATGAAAAACTGTTTTTT
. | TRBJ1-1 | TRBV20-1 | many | CSAHKGGVWNTEAFF | TGCAGTGCCCATAAGGGAGGGGTTTGGAACACTGAAGCTTTCTTT
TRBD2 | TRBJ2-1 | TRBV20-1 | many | CSAPLTSGGVNEQFF | TGCAGTGCACCGCTTACTAGCGGGGGAGTCAATGAGCAGTTCTTC
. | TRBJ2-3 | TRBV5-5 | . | CASSLDGKGADTQYF | TGTGCCAGCAGCTTGGATGGGAAAGGGGCAGATACGCAGTATTTT
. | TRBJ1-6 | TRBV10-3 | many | CAISEPGTDNSPLHF | TGTGCCATCAGTGAGCCCGGGACGGATAATTCACCCCTCCACTTT
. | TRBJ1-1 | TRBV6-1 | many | CASSIALVMNTEAFF | TGTGCCAGCAGTATTGCCCTGGTAATGAACACTGAAGCTTTCTTT
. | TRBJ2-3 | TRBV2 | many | CASSAGQNTDTQYF | TGTGCCAGCAGTGCCGGACAGAACACAGATACGCAGTATTTT
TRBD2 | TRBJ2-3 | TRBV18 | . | CASSPLAVTDTQYF | TGTGCCAGCTCACCCCTAGCGGTCACAGATACGCAGTATTTT
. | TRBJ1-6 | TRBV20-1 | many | CSASRSENSPLHF | TGCAGTGCTAGTAGGTCAGAGAATTCACCCCTCCACTTT
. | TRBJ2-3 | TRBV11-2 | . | CASSPTTGNPDTQYF | TGTGCCAGCAGCCCGACCACAGGGAACCCAGATACGCAGTATTTT
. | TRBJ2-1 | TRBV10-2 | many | CATRQTSSYNEQFF | TGCGCCACCCGACAGACTAGTTCCTACAATGAGCAGTTCTTC
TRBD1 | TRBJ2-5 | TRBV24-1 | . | CATSDCGTAPEETQYF | TGTGCCACCAGTGACTGTGGGACAGCCCCAGAAGAGACCCAGTACTTC
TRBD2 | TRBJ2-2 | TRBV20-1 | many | CSAPLAQSGTGELFF | TGCAGTGCTCCACTAGCGCAATCCGGCACCGGGGAGCTGTTTTTT
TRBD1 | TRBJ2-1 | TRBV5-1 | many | CASSFGQVPGEQFF | TGCGCCAGCAGCTTCGGACAGGTCCCGGGTGAGCAGTTCTTC
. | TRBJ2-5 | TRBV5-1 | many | CASSLEPKGTQYF | TGCGCCAGCAGCTTAGAACCTAAGGGGACCCAGTACTTC
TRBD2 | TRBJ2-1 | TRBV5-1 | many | CASSFDARGGTGSYNEQFF | TGCGCCAGCAGCTTTGACGCGCGGGGGGGGACCGGCTCCTACAATGAGCAGTTCTTC
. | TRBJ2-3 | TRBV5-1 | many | CASSFTDTQYF | TGTGCCAGCAGTTTCACAGATACGCAGTATTTT
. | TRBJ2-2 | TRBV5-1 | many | CASIYEPNTGELFF | TGCGCCAGCATTTATGAACCAAACACCGGGGAGCTGTTTTTT
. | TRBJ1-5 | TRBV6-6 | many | CASSLTPNQPQHF | TGTGCCAGCAGCCTCACCCCTAATCAGCCCCAGCATTTT
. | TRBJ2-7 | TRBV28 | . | CASSLVGVGEQYF | TGTGCCAGCAGTTTAGTAGGGGTAGGCGAGCAGTACTTC
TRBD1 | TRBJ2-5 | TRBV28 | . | CASGTRQGIQETQYF | TGTGCCAGCGGTACCCGACAGGGGATACAAGAGACCCAGTACTTC
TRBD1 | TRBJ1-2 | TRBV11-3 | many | CASSLGPGGDGYTF | TGTGCCAGCAGCCTTGGTCCAGGGGGCGATGGCTACACCTTC
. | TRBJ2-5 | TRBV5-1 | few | CASSLALSGGAKRETQYF | TGCGCCAGCAGCTTGGCCTTGAGTGGGGGGGCGAAGCGAGAGACCCAGTACTTC
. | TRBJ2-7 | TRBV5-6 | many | CASSLWGYEQYF | TGTGCCAGCAGCCTGTGGGGATACGAGCAGTACTTC